This paragraph reports one T cell receptor (beta chain). Its antigen is currently not known. Base qualities are not at hand, and no much larger clone is one base apart. The CDR3 measures 15 amino acids from cysteine to phenylalanine. The kept DNA is CDR3 alone, 45 bases in frame from the first base. Cut back by 1 base and 2 bases, the V and J ends lie 12 bases apart. From the germline V gene, CDR1 is SGHVS and CDR2 is FQNEAQ. In the prospective study, participants were roughly 18 to 95 years old, resided in about 25 geographic areas of the United States, and were enrolled through a virtual design. To assign participants to cohorts, the prospective study relied on clinical history that participants themselves reported in a screening survey and a study questionnaire. Each participant in the prospective study had whole blood, serum and a nasopharyngeal or oropharyngeal swab collected by mobile phlebotomists. Participants in the prospective study had the option to provide additional blood draws and questionnaires over an approximately 2-month period. Before DNA extraction, prospective study blood samples were shipped either frozen or at room temperature.

These data are taken from a study of blood T cell repertoires in COVID-19 (dated by TCRdb to the early 2020s). Some background on the complete study: Samples from collaborators originated in the United States, Italy and Spain and spanned both the acute and convalescent phases of COVID-19. A de-identified subject ID, COVID-19 status, age in years and sex were almost always included in the sample metadata. Samples came from the ongoing ImmuneRACE study (first 160 participants) plus 1,254 subjects from 6 global collaborators. Where HLA class I and class II types were available, the types were taken from metadata supplied by the sample provider, not from assay-based typing. Subjects who had been exposed to COVID-19, were actively infected with it, or had recovered from it provided the deeply sampled blood TCRbeta repertoires that made up the dataset. The material from the prospective study consisted of cDNA or gDNA derived from T cells, B-cell-depleted T cells, or PBMCs. The repertoires were released in a freely available public database meant as a resource for research on the immune response to SARS-CoV-2.

Study-wide conclusions, independent of this receptor: How much clinical and demographic metadata was included differed by source and by participant, and the metadata was provided uncurated.

The immunoSEQ Assay, a bias-controlled multiplex PCR, was used to amplify TCRbeta CDR3 regions from genomic DNA. Turning to the authors' computational methods: The number of nucleated cells in each sample was estimated by amplification of reference gene primers within the assay. To quantify the absolute abundance of each unique TCRbeta CDR3 rearrangement, sequence reads were collapsed and filtered. Productive Simpson clonality was computed per sample as the square root of Simpson's diversity index over productive rearrangements. TCRdb re-hosts the immuneACCESS table, in-frame sequences only. Its copies lack some clones; in the studies checked, an unresolved V gene accounts for under half of them, and the cause for the rest is not known. V, J and clone size are taken as reported in that table, and D and trimming were inferred from the DNA itself. Counted in this sample were some 250,000 clones; about 86% of them appeared once. Roughly 3.1% of the sample goes to the ten largest clones.

This chain is built from TRBV7-8 and TRBJ2-7, and possibly TRBD2, on 6 matching bases. The sequencing input was PBMCs or T cells enriched from blood (not recorded which). The clonotype comes from a woman aged 40 to 49 with acute COVID-19. Here the CDR3 is given as CASSLDPGVAYEQYF. The DNA reads as follows: TGTGCCAGCAGCTTAGATCCGGGGGTCGCCTACGAGCAGTACTTC.